The 7 T cell receptor beta chains below all came from one sample that was sequenced in a study of PD-1 blockade in classical Hodgkin lymphoma. The data were produced by immunoSEQ multiplex PCR, yet TCRdb's version contains in-frame clones alone and is incomplete. Of nearly 100,000 clones listed, approximately 88% were seen once; the top ten hold 9% to 15%. Each of the patients experienced relapse following autologous stem cell transplantation, and their brentuximab vedotin exposure differed. Here the sequenced sample was peripheral blood mononuclear cells (PBMCs), taken at baseline. These TCRs come from a human donor with classical Hodgkin lymphoma.

This chain joins TRBV27 and TRBJ2-2, with D tentatively TRBD1 or TRBD2 (5 bases each). V lost 5 bases and J 3 bases, leaving 13 bases between the germline ends. Per the germline V gene, CDR1 is MNHEY and CDR2 is SMNVEV (reference sequence). The CDR3 is 15 amino acids. CDR3 amino acids: CASSPVGGYTGELFF. In DNA, the CDR3 is TGTGCCAGCAGTCCCGTTGGGGGATACACCGGGGAGCTGTTTTTT.

The rearrangement joins TRBV5-4 to TRBJ2-1, with 11 bases that match TRBD2. J lost 0 bases, V lost 5 bases, and 7 bases had no gene match. This CDR3 is 17 amino acids long. The germline V gene encodes CDR1 SGHNT and CDR2 YYREEE (reference sequence). CDR3 loop: CASSQGLAGSSYNEQFF. Here the CDR3 DNA reads TGTGCCAGCAGTCAAGGACTAGCGGGCAGCTCCTACAATGAGCAGTTCTTC.

This chain links TRBV21-1 with TRBJ1-2; the D call of TRBD1 is as the table states it, not checked on the DNA. TRBV21-1 is given as a pseudogene. The CDR3 is 17 amino acids. CDR3 DNA: TGTGCCAGCAGCAATGGACAGCCTCCAAAATCTAACTATGGCTACACCTTC. Its protein product is CASSNGQPPKSNYGYTF.

This clone has a handful of counts. The chain links TRBV27 to TRBJ2-1; D uncertain. CDR1 is MNHEY, CDR2 SMNVEV, per germline (reference sequence). This CDR3 is built from 11 residues. V was clipped by 3 bases and J by 4 bases, with 1 base between them. CDR3: CASSFYNEQFF. CDR3 bases: TGTGCCAGCAGTTTTTACAATGAGCAGTTCTTC.

The J gene is TRBJ2-7, the V gene TRBV7-2; tentatively, D is TRBD2 (7 bases). Germline V gene lookup returns CDR1 SGHTA and CDR2 FQGNSA. V lost 5 bases and J 2 bases, leaving 19 bases between the germline ends. The CDR3 is 16 amino acids. The CDR3 DNA reads as TGTGCCAGCAGCCCTGTCCCGGCGGGGGCGGCCTACGAGCAGTACTTC. It codes for CASSPVPAGAAYEQYF.

This clone was detected only a few times. The chain has TRBV2 and TRBJ1-5, with TRBD1 matching over 8 bases. The length of the CDR3 is 15 residues. Trimming removed 8 bases from V and 1 base from J; junction bases left unmatched: 7. Germline V gene lookup returns CDR1 SNHLY and CDR2 FYNNEI. The CDR3: CASRQGALSNQPQHF. In DNA, the CDR3 is TGTGCCAGCCGCCAGGGGGCCCTCAGCAATCAGCCCCAGCATTTT. Full variable domain (missing parts from reference TRBV2 and TRBJ1-5): EPEVTQTPSHQVTQMGQEVILRCVPISNHLYFYWYRQILGQKVEFLVSFYNNEISEKSEIFDDQFSVERPDGSNFTLKIRSTKLEDSAMYFCASRQGALSNQPQHFGDGTRLSIL.

This chain connects TRBV19 to TRBJ1-2; 10 bases align to TRBD1. V gave up 3 bases and J gave up 6 bases; unmatched junction bases: 4. The CDR3 contains 14 residues. Germline V gene sequence: CDR1 LNHDA, CDR2 SQIVND (reference sequence). The CDR3 loop reads CASSIDRGPDGYTF. The CDR3 coding sequence is TGTGCCAGTAGTATTGACAGGGGGCCGGATGGCTACACCTTC.